This TCR beta chain was captured by sequencing in a study of shared clonotypes between healthy human individuals. General study results and limits: All-four-donor shared clonotypes had higher generation probabilities than non-shared clonotypes did.

Participating donors were healthy, HIV-negative adults free of recent acute infections or vaccinations. The V segment lost 8 bases and the J segment 7 bases; nucleotides outside the gene matches: 8. The CDR3 runs 15 residues. Per germline, CDR1 MNHNY and CDR2 SVGAGI (reference sequence). About this clone itself: The antigen remains unidentified.

The table came from immunoSEQ multiplex PCR; TCRdb's copy has only in-frame clones and leaves some out. The table shows 2 million to 2.5 million clones, with almost 96% occurring only once. The chain carries TRBV6-6 and TRBJ2-2; 12 bases are shared with TRBD1. Sequencing was carried out using naive CD4+ T cells sorted from blood. The subset was: CD45RA+ positively selected. This sequence was found in a man aged 18-30 years in good health. CDR3 sequence (DNA): TGTGCCAGCTGGTGGGGACAGGGGGCCGGCGGGGAGCTGTTTTTT. Translating it yields CASWWGQGAGGELFF.